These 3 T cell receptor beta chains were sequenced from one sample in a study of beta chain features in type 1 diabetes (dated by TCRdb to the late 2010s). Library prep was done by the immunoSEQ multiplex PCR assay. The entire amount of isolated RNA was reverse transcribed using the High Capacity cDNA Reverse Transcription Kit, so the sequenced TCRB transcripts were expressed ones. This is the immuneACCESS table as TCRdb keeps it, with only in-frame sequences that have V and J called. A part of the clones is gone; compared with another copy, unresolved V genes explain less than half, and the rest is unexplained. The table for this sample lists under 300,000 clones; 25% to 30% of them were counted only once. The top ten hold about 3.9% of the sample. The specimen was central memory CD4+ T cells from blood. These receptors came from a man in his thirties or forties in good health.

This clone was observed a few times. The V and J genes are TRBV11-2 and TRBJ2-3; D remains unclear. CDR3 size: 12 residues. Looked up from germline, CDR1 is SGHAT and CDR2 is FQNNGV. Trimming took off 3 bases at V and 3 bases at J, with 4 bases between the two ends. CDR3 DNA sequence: TGTGCCAGCAGCTTGGGGACAGATACGCAGTATTTT. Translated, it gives CASSLGTDTQYF. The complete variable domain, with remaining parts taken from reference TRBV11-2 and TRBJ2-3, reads EAGVAQSPRYKIIEKRQSVAFWCNPISGHATLYWYQQILGQGPKLLIQFQNNGVVDDSQLPKDRFSAERLKGVDSTLKIQPAKLEDSAVYLCASSLGTDTQYFGPGTRLTVL.

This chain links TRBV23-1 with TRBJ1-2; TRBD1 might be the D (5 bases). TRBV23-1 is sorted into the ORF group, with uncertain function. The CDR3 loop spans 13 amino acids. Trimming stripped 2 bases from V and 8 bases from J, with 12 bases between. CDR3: CASSQVGDRGYTF. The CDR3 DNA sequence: TGCGCCAGCAGTCAAGTAGGGGATCGCGGCTACACCTTC.

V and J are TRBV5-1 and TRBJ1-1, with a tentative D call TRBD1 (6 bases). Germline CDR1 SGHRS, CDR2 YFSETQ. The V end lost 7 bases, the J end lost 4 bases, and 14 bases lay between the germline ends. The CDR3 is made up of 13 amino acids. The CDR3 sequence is CASADRSGTEAFF. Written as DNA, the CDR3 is TGCGCCAGCGCCGACAGGTCCGGCACTGAAGCTTTCTTT.